This T cell receptor (beta chain) is from a study of metastatic and nonmetastatic thyroid tumors. Study-wide results and caveats: According to reports, the diversity of TCR beta was significantly higher in malignant thyroid tumors than in benign nodules, and this held in both blood and tumor samples.

This clone was counted at least ten times. Its matching antigen is unknown. No conserved phenylalanine or tryptophan ends this CDR3, so it is likely a read error. This CDR3 comprises 15 residues. The V gene end was trimmed by 3 bases and the J gene end by 4 bases; junction bases not matched to a gene: 9. The germline V gene encodes CDR1 SGHVS and CDR2 FQNEAQ. Using MiXCR, TCRdb reanalyzed the PCR reads. The table records tens of thousands of clones, about 3.9% of them present only once. Among the patients, none had received any treatment before thyroid surgery. The TCR was taken from a female donor with papillary thyroid cancer or a benign thyroid nodule (not recorded which). Some clones in this sample may be carry-over from other donors' samples. Sequences were obtained from blood. The chain combines TRBV7-8 with TRBJ2-7; 7 nucleotides align to TRBD1. The CDR3 region is CASSFMTGLNYEQYL. CDR3 coding DNA: TGTGCCAGCAGCTTTATGACAGGGCTAAATTACGAGCAGTACCTC.